This T cell receptor (beta chain) came from a study of neoadjuvant anti-PD-1 for oral cavity cancer. In the study overall: Nivolumab at 3 mg/kg was mostly given biweekly, three to four doses, pre-surgery. Study-level results: Each response group had just a few patients in TCR analyses. PBMC Gini-index clonality exceeded responders' in non-responders post-nivolumab.

Method: immunoSEQ multiplex PCR; TCRdb's copy keeps in-frame clones and lacks some. The data show about 14,000 clones, with 60% to 80% seen just once and approximately 2.8% held by the top ten. Trimming cost V 4 bases and J 6 bases; bases outside gene matches: 0. Germline loops: CDR1 DFQATT, CDR2 SNEGSKA (reference sequence). The CDR3 spans 11 residues. Note on this clone: Its specificity is unknown.

This sequence was found in a person between 35 and 79 years old with oral cavity squamous cell carcinoma. The sample here was PBMCs, taken before nivolumab (anti-PD-1) treatment. This sequence joins TRBV20-1 and TRBJ2-1; TRBD1 agrees at 7 bases. The CDR3 reads CSATGGNEQFF. The CDR3 DNA sequence: TGCAGTGCTACAGGGGGCAATGAGCAGTTCTTC.